A selection of T cell receptor beta chains follows, all from one sample in a study of CD8 T cells in Susac syndrome. TCRdb used MiXCR to reprocess the immunoSEQ multiplex PCR reads, holding one entry per CDR3 protein. The sample records about 290,000 distinct CDR3 sequences, around 89% being singletons. Source material: CD8+ T cells from PBMCs. These receptors all come from a human donor with multiple sclerosis. The CDR3 runs from the conserved cysteine through the conserved F or W. The size of a clone is reported for some rows only, either as once, few or many, or as a class for expanded clones.

clone size	V gene	J gene	CDR3 protein
NA	TRBV12-3/TRBV12-4	TRBJ2-1	CASSKGTSVNEQFF
once	TRBV28	TRBJ2-5	CASSLLPTTLTLGDLATQYF
NA	TRBV4-3	TRBJ2-6	CASSQDGESSGANVLTF
once	TRBV5-1	TRBJ1-2	CASSPETGTYYGYTF
NA	TRBV4-3	TRBJ2-7	CASSQDRQGPYEQYF
few	TRBV27	TRBJ2-7	CASSFGQGGEQYF
NA	TRBV5-5	TRBJ2-1	CASSSGQDSYNEQFF
NA	TRBV29-1	TRBJ2-7	CSVSAGTFTYEQYF
NA	TRBV28	TRBJ2-1	CASSFSGRYNEQFF
NA	TRBV19	TRBJ1-1	CASSIGGRGMNTEAFF
NA	TRBV11-2	TRBJ2-3	CASSPEAGEGDTQYF
NA	TRBV5-4	TRBJ2-1	CASSGLAPYEQFF
NA	TRBV28	TRBJ2-2	CASSLVLAGGPDGELFF
once	TRBV27	TRBJ2-1	CASSLGEWNEQFF
NA	TRBV28	TRBJ2-1	CASSLVGLAFSYNEQFF
once	TRBV7-6	TRBJ2-7	CASSLEPGLAGVEQYF
NA	TRBV20-1	TRBJ2-4	CSARGRDSGGTGAKNIQYF
few	TRBV6-5	TRBJ1-2	CASSLHPGGNYGYTF
NA	TRBV27	TRBJ1-5	CASSPSVPDPRGQPQHF
NA	TRBV18	TRBJ2-5	CASSPPVGPSTQYF
NA	TRBV27	TRBJ2-7	CASSLGRTGAYEQYF
NA	TRBV4-3	TRBJ1-2	CASSPTSLSIEGYTF
NA	TRBV7-3	TRBJ2-1	CASSSTGGPFPYNEQFF
NA	TRBV10-3	TRBJ2-1	CAIRGGQGLEQFF
NA	TRBV2	TRBJ2-6	CASRPGTGGPGANVLTF
NA	TRBV30	TRBJ2-5	CAWSGLLSLETQYF
NA	TRBV14	TRBJ2-7	CASSQVQDSPYEQYF
NA	TRBV19	TRBJ2-6	CASRPPGQGMSGANVLTF
once	TRBV5-1	TRBJ2-1	CASSLDRDSYNEQFF
NA	TRBV21-1	TRBJ2-7	CASIGPPGVGRGDEQYF
NA	TRBV6-5	TRBJ1-6	CASSRGEQGGSPLHF
NA	TRBV5-6	TRBJ1-5	CASSLVGGADQPQHF
NA	TRBV15	TRBJ1-2	CATSRDQGNYGYTF
NA	TRBV11-2	TRBJ2-1	CASSWSPGGNEQFF
once	TRBV6-1	TRBJ2-1	CATGEEGLGYNEQFF
NA	TRBV28	TRBJ2-7	CASSLGLAGDVEQYF
NA	TRBV12-3/TRBV12-4	TRBJ2-5	CASSSSFGETQYF
NA	TRBV7-9	TRBJ1-1	CASSPRRAYTEAFF
NA	TRBV4-3	TRBJ1-1	CASSQDSRYMNTEAFF
NA	TRBV10-3	TRBJ1-3	CAISDPGHSGNTIYF
few	TRBV4-3	TRBJ2-5	CASSPEMGTGYETQYF
NA	TRBV20-1	TRBJ2-7	CSASLQGSIYEQYF
few	TRBV5-4	TRBJ2-2	CASSLRGPGDTGELFF